Reported below is one T cell receptor beta chain. What it binds is unknown. This sample is part of a study of T cell responses to AZD1222 COVID-19 vaccine. Whole-study results and caveats: With two AZD1222 doses given, Spike-specific TCR breadth and depth both rose. Clonal diversity may have been underestimated in mostly white British donors.

The CDR3 runs to 15 residues. Germline-derived CDR1 and CDR2 are LGHDT and YNNKEL (reference sequence). Trimming shortened V by 1 base and J by 15 bases, and 22 bases separated the two germline ends. Samples with a second dose at about 4 or about 12 weeks were pooled together. Libraries were prepared by immunoSEQ multiplex PCR; TCRdb keeps only in-frame clonotypes and omits some of them. The table lists more than 90,000 clones, about nine tenths of them singletons, with 16% in the top ten. The starting material was peripheral blood, obtained 28 days after the second AZD1222 dose. The source of this sequence is an adult who received the AZD1222 COVID-19 vaccine. The chain employs TRBV3-1 (or the pseudogene TRBV3-2) and TRBJ2-1; D not resolved. As DNA, the CDR3 is TGTGCCAGCAGCCAAGGGGCGGCTGCCCCCCATCCACCGTTCTTC. Amino acids: CASSQGAAAPHPPFF.